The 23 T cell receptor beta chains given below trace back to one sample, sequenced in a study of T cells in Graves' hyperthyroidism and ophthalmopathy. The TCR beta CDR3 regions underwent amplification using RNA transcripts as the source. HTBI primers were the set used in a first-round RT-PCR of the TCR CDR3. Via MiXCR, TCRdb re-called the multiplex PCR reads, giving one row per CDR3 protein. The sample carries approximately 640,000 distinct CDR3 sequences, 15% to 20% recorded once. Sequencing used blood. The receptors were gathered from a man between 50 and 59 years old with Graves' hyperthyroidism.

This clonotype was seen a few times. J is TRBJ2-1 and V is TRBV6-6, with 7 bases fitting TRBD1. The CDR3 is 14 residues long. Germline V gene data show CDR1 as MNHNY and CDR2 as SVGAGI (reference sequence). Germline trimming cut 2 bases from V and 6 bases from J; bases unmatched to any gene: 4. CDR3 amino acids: CASSYRGRVNEQFF. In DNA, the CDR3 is TGTGCCAGCAGTTACAGGGGGCGCGTCAATGAGCAGTTCTTC.

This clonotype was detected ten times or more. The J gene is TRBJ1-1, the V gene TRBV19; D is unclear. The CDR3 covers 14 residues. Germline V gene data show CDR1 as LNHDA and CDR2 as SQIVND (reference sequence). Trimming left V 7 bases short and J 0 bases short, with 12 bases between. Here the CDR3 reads CASTIRTMNTEAFF. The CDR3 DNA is TGTGCCAGTACCATACGTACCATGAACACTGAAGCTTTCTTT.

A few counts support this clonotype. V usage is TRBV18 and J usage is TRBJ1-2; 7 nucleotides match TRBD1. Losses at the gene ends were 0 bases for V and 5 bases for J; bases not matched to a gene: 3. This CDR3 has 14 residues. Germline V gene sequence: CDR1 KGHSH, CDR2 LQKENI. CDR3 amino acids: CASSPPSTGYGYTF. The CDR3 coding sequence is TGTGCCAGCTCACCACCCTCGACAGGGTATGGCTACACCTTC. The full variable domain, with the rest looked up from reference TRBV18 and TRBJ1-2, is NAGVMQNPRHLVRRRGQEARLRCSPMKGHSHVYWYRQLPEEGLKFMVYLQKENIIDESGMPKERFSAEFPKEGPSILRIQQVVRGDSAAYFCASSPPSTGYGYTFGSGTRLTVV.

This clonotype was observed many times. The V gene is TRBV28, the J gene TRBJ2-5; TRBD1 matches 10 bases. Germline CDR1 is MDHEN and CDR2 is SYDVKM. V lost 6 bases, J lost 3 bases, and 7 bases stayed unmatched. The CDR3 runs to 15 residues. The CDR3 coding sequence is TGTGCCAGCAGATACGCTGGACAGGGGGAAGAGACCCAGTACTTC. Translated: CASRYAGQGEETQYF.

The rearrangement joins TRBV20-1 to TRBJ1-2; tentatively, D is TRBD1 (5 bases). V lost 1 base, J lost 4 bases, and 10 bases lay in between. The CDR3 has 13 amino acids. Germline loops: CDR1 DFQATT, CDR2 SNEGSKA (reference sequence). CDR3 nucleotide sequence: TGCAGTGCTAGAGGGGGCGTAGGCTATGGCTACACCTTC. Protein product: CSARGGVGYGYTF.

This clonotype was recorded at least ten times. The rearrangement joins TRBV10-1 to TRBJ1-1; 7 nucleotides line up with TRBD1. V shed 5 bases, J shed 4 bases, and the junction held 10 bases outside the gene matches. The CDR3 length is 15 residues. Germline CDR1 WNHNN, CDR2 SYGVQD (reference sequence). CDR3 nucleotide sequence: TGCGCCAGCAGTCCGGCGGCCAGGGGGGTCACTGAAGCTTTCTTT. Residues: CASSPAARGVTEAFF.

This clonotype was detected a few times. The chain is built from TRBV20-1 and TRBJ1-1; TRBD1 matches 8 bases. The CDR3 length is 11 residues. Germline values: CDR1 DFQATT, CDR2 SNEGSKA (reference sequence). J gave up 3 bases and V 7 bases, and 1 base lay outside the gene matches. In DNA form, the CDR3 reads TGCAGTGTCAGGGGGCACACTGAAGCTTTCTTT. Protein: CSVRGHTEAFF.

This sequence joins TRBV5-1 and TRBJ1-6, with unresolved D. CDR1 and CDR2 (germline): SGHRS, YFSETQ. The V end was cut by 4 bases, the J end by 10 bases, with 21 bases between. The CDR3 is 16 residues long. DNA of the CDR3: TGCGCCAGCAGCCCCCAATCATCCGTCGGAGAATCACCCCTCCACTTT. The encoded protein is CASSPQSSVGESPLHF.

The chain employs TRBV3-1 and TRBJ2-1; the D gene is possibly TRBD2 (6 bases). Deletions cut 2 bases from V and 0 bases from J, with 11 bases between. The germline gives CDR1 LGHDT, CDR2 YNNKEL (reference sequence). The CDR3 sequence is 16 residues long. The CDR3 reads CASSQPTSSSYNEQFF. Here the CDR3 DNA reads TGTGCCAGCAGCCAACCGACTAGTAGCTCCTACAATGAGCAGTTCTTC.

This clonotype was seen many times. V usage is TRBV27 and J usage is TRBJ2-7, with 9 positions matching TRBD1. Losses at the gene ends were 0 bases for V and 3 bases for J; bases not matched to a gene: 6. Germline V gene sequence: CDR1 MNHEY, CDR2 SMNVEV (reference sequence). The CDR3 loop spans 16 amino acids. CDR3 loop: CASSLSGQGVHYEQYF. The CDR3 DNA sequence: TGTGCCAGCAGTTTATCGGGACAGGGCGTTCACTACGAGCAGTACTTC.

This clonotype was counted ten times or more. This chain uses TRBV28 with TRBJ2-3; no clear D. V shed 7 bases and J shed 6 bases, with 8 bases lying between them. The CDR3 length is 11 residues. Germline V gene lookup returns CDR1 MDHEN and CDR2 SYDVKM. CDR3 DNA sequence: TGTGCCAGCAAGGCGGTGGATACGCAGTATTTT. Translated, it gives CASKAVDTQYF.

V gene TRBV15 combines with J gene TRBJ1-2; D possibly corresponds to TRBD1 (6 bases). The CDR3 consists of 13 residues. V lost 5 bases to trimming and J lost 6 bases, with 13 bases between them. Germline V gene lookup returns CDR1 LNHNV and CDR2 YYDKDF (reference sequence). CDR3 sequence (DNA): TGTGCCACCAGCGGCAGGACAGAGGATGGCTACACCTTC. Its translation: CATSGRTEDGYTF.

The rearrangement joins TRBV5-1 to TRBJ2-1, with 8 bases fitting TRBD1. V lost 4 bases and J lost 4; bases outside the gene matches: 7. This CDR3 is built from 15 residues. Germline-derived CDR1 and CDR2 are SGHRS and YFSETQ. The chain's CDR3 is CASSDTGGFYNEQFF. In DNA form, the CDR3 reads TGCGCCAGCAGCGACACAGGGGGTTTTTACAATGAGCAGTTCTTC.

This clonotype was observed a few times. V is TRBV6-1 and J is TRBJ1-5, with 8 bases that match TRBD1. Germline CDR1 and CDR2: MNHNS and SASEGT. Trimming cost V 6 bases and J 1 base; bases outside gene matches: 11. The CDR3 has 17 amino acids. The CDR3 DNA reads TGTGCCAGCAGCCGGACAGGGCAACATGTGAGCAATCAGCCCCAGCATTTT. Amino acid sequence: CASSRTGQHVSNQPQHF.

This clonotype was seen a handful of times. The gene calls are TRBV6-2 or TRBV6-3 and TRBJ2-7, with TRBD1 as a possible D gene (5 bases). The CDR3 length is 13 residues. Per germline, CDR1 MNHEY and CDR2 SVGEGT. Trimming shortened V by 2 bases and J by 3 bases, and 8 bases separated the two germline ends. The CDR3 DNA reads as TGTGCCAGCAGTTACGCTGACAGCTACGAGCAGTACTTC. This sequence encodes CASSYADSYEQYF.

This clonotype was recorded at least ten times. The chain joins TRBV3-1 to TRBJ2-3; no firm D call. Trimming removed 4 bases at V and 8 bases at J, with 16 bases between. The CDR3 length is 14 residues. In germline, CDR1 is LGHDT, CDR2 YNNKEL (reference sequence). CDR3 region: CASSRKLDVGTQYF. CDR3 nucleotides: TGTGCCAGCAGCCGAAAACTGGATGTGGGTACGCAGTATTTT.

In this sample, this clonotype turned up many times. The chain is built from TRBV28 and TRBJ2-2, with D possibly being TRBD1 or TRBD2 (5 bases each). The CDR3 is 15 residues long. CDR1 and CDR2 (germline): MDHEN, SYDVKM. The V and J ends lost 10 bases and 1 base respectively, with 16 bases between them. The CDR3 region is CATSLGGENTGELFF. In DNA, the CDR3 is TGTGCCACCTCACTTGGGGGTGAGAACACCGGGGAGCTGTTTTTT. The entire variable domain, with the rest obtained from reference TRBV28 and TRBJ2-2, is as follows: DVKVTQSSRYLVKRTGEKVFLECVQDMDHENMFWYRQDPGLGLRLIYFSYDVKMKEKGDIPEGYSVSREKKERFSLILESASTNQTSMYLCATSLGGENTGELFFGEGSRLTVL.

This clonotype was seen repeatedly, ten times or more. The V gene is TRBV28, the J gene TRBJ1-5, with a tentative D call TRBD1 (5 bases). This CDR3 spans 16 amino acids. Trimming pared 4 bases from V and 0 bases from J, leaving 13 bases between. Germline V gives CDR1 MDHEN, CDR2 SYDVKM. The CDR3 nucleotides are TGTGCCAGCAGTTGGGGGACGCCGAATAGCAATCAGCCCCAGCATTTT. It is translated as CASSWGTPNSNQPQHF.

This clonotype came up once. The CDR3: CASSSSLGAGRETQYF. The CDR3, as DNA: TGTGCCAGCAGCTCCTCGCTAGGGGCCGGCCGGGAGACCCAGTACTTC. The chain uses TRBV13 and TRBJ2-5; possible D gene TRBD1, 5 bases. V gave up 4 bases and J gave up 5 bases, with 20 bases separating them. Germline V gene sequence: CDR1 PRHDT, CDR2 FYEKMQ (reference sequence). The CDR3 has 16 residues. The full variable domain, its missing parts supplied by reference TRBV13 and TRBJ2-5, is AAGVIQSPRHLIKEKRETATLKCYPIPRHDTVYWYQQGPGQDPQFLISFYEKMQSDKGSIPDRFSAQQFSDYHSELNMSSLELGDSALYFCASSSSLGAGRETQYFGPGTRLLVL.

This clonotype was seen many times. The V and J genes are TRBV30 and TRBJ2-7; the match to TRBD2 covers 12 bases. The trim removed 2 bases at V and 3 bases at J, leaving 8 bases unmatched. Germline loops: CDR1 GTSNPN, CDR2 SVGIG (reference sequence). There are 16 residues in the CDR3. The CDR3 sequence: CAWSPPRTSGIYEQYF. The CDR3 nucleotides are TGTGCCTGGAGTCCCCCACGGACTAGCGGGATCTACGAGCAGTACTTC.

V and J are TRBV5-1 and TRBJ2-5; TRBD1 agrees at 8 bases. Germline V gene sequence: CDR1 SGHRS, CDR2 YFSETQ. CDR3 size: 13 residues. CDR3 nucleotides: TGCGCGACTGGGACAGGCCAGGCAGAGACCCAGTACTTC. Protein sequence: CATGTGQAETQYF.

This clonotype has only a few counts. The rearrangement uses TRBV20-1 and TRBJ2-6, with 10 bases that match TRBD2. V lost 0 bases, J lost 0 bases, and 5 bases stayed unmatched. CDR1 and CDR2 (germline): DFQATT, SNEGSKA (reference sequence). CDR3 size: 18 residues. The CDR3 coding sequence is TGCAGTGCTAGAGATCCACTAGCGGGATACTCTGGGGCCAACGTCCTGACTTTC. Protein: CSARDPLAGYSGANVLTF.

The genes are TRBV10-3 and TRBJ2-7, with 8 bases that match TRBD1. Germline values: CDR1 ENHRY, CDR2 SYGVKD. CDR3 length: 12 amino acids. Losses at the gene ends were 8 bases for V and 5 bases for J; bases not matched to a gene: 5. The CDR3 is CAILAGGHEQYF. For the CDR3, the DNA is TGTGCCATCTTGGCAGGGGGCCACGAGCAGTACTTC.